The rows below give T cell receptor beta chains drawn from one sample of a study of blood T cells in healthy people across ages. TCRdb fed the 5' RACE reads into MiXCR, producing one record per CDR3 protein. The table shows about 2 million distinct CDR3 sequences, with about 49% occurring only once. The sequenced sample was blood. These receptors were collected from a woman aged 40 to 50 in good health. The CDR3 runs from the conserved cysteine through the conserved F or W. The order of the fields is D gene, V gene, J gene, clone size, CDR3 DNA, CDR3 protein. D genes are given only for firm matches. Size is stated for part of the rows, as once, few or many counts, or as a class when the clone is expanded.

TRBD1,TRBV11-2,TRBJ2-1,-,TGTGCCAGCAGCATAGCGGGGACAGGGGGCGATGAGCAGTTTTTC,CASSIAGTGGDEQFF
TRBD1,TRBV24-1,TRBJ2-5,-,TGTGCCACCCTAGCGGTGGACAGGGGGTACCAAGAGACCCAGTACTTC,CATLAVDRGYQETQYF
-,TRBV2,TRBJ2-5,-,TGTGCCAGCAAAGACGAACTACTTCAAGAGACCCAGTACTTC,CASKDELLQETQYF
-,TRBV7-2,TRBJ1-4,few,TGTGCCAGCAGCTACGGGGGACTCCGGAATGAAAAACTGTTTTTT,CASSYGGLRNEKLFF
-,TRBV11-2,TRBJ1-3,-,TGTGCCAGCAGCTCCAAAAGCCCCGGCGGAAACACCATATATTTT,CASSSKSPGGNTIYF
TRBD1,TRBV29-1,TRBJ2-4,few,TGCAGCGCCTGGACAGGGAAGATTCAGTACTTC,CSAWTGKIQYF
TRBD2,TRBV28,TRBJ2-5,few,TGTGCCAGCAGTTTATTTCGGTCCCGGGGGGGAGAGACCCAGTACTTC,CASSLFRSRGGETQYF
TRBD1,TRBV12-5,TRBJ1-2,-,TGTGCTAGTGGTTTGGACAGGGGGAACTATGGCTACACCTTC,CASGLDRGNYGYTF
-,TRBV7-9,TRBJ1-6,-,TGTGCCAGCAGCCTCCGGGGCACGGATTCACCCCTCCACTTT,CASSLRGTDSPLHF
-,TRBV12-3/TRBV12-4,TRBJ1-2,-,TGTGCCAGCAGTTTGGTGGCAGGGGATGGCTACACCTTC,CASSLVAGDGYTF
-,TRBV4-2,TRBJ1-2,few,TGTGCCAGCAGCCAAGCTATGGTACATCGTATCCATGGCTACACCTTC,CASSQAMVHRIHGYTF
-,TRBV15,TRBJ2-7,-,TGTGCCACCAGCAGAGCATTCCAGGGGATTTACGAGCAGTACTTC,CATSRAFQGIYEQYF
-,TRBV7-2,TRBJ2-1,once,TGTGCCAGCAGCTTCCCCGATACTGGGGGGCAGTTCTTC,CASSFPDTGGQFF
-,TRBV4-3,TRBJ2-3,-,TGCGCCAGCAGCCAAGAAGGCAGGGGGCGGGAGGATACGCAGTATTTT,CASSQEGRGREDTQYF